This T cell receptor beta chain was profiled in a study of blood T cell repertoires in COVID-19. On the study more broadly: Spain, Italy and the United States supplied samples that represented acute and convalescent COVID-19. T cells, B-cell-depleted T cells, or PBMCs supplied cDNA or gDNA.

Deletions cut 1 base from V and 4 bases from J, with 13 bases between. Germline V CDR1 and CDR2: LGHDT, YNNKEL (reference sequence). The CDR3 is 15 amino acids. In the original processing: It was from reference gene primer amplification that nucleated cell counts were estimated. Clones were read by immunoSEQ multiplex PCR, and TCRdb kept only the in-frame ones, dropping some. Clone size and the V and J calls come from that table; the DNA yielded D and trimming. This table has over 130,000 clones, approximately 90% appearing once. The receptor comes from a woman older than 75 with acute or convalescent COVID-19. The V gene is TRBV3-1 (or the pseudogene TRBV3-2), the J gene TRBJ1-2; D gene unclear. Sequences were obtained from peripheral blood. This CDR3 reads CASSQVGPTIYGYTF. In DNA, the CDR3 is TGTGCCAGCAGCCAAGTGGGCCCGACCATCTATGGCTACACCTTC.